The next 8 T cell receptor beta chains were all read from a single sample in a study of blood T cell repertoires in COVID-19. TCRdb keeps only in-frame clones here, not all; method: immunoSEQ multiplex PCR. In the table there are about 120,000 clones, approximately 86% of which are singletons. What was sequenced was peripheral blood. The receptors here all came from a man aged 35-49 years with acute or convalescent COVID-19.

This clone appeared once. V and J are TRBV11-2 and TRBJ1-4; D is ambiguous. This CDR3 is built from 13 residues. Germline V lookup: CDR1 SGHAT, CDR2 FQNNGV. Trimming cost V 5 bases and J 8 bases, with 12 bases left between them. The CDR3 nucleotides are TGTGCCAGCAGCGAAATCTCGGGGGAAAAACTGTTTTTT. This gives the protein CASSEISGEKLFF. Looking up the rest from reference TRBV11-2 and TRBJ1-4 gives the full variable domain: EAGVAQSPRYKIIEKRQSVAFWCNPISGHATLYWYQQILGQGPKLLIQFQNNGVVDDSQLPKDRFSAERLKGVDSTLKIQPAKLEDSAVYLCASSEISGEKLFFGSGTQLSVL.

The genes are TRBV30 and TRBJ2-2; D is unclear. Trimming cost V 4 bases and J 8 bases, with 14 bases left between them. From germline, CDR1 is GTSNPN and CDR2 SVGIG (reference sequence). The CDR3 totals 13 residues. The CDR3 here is CAWTNTLLGELFF. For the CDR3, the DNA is TGTGCCTGGACCAACACCCTTTTGGGGGAGCTGTTTTTT.

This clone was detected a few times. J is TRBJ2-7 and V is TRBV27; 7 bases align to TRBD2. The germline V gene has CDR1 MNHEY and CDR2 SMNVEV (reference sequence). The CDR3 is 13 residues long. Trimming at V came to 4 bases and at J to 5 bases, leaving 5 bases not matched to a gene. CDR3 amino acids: CASSYWGGDEQYF. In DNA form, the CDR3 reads TGTGCCAGCAGTTATTGGGGGGGAGACGAGCAGTACTTC.

DNA for the CDR3: TGTGCCAGCAGCCCCGACAGGAATAATGAAAAACTGTTTTTT. Amino acid sequence: CASSPDRNNEKLFF. The chain carries TRBV6-5 and TRBJ1-4; D may be TRBD1 (6 bases). Germline CDR1 MNHEY, CDR2 SVGAGI. This CDR3 has 14 residues. V lost 6 bases, J lost 4 bases, and 12 bases lay in between.

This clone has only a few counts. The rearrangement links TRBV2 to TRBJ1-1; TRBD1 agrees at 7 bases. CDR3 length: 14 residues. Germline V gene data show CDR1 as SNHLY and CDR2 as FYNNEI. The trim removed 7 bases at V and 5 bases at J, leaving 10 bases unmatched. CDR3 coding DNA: TGTGCCAGCAATACGAACAGGGGAGGAACTGAAGCTTTCTTT. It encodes CASNTNRGGTEAFF. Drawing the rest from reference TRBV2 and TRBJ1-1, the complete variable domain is EPEVTQTPSHQVTQMGQEVILRCVPISNHLYFYWYRQILGQKVEFLVSFYNNEISEKSEIFDDQFSVERPDGSNFTLKIRSTKLEDSAMYFCASNTNRGGTEAFFGQGTRLTVV.

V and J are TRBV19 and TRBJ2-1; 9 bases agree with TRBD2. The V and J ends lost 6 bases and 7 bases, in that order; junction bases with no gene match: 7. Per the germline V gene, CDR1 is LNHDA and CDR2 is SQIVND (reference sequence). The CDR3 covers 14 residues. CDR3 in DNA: TGTGCCAGTAGCCCTCTAGCGGGACATAATGAGCAGTTCTTC. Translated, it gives CASSPLAGHNEQFF. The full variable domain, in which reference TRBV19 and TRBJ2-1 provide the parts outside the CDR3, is DGGITQSPKYLFRKEGQNVTLSCEQNLNHDAMYWYRQDPGQGLRLIYYSQIVNDFQKGDIAEGYSVSREKKESFPLTVTSAQKNPTAFYLCASSPLAGHNEQFFGPGTRLTVL.

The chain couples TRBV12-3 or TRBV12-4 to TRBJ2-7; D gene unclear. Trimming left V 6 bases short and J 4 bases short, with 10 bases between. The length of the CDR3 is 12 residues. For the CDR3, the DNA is TGTGCCAGCAGCCGACTGGATTACGAGCAGTACTTC. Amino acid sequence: CASSRLDYEQYF.

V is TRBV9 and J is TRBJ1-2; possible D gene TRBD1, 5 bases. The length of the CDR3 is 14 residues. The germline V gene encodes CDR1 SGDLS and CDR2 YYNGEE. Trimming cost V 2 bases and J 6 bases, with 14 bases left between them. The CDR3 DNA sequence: TGTGCCAGCAGCGTCGGAGGGACTTGGGATGGCTACACCTTC. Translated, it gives CASSVGGTWDGYTF.